What follows are 21 T cell receptor beta chains derived from one specimen sequenced in a study of cytomegalovirus exposure and HLA in healthy donors. In the PCR, 60 Vbeta and 13 Jbeta primers were used. Generated by immunoSEQ multiplex PCR, the TCRdb table keeps only in-frame clones and is missing some. The table records 130,000 to 150,000 clones, over 65% of them present only once. Specimen: PBMCs. All receptors derive from a female donor in good health and CMV-seronegative.

V gene TRBV13 combines with J gene TRBJ1-3, with D maybe TRBD1 (6 bases). Trimming cost V 0 bases and J 0 bases, with 12 bases left between them. The CDR3 extends over 17 amino acids. CDR1 PRHDT and CDR2 FYEKMQ come from the germline V gene (reference sequence). CDR3 region: CASSLGGTDSSGNTIYF. In nucleotides, the CDR3 is TGTGCCAGCAGCTTAGGAGGGACGGACAGCTCTGGAAACACCATATATTTT.

The chain combines TRBV29-1 with TRBJ2-1; possibly TRBD2 for D (7 bases). V was cut by 4 bases and J by 5 bases, with 18 bases left in between. Germline V gene sequence: CDR1 SQVTM, CDR2 ANQGSEA. The length of the CDR3 is 15 residues. CDR3 coding DNA: TGCAGCGTTGTTCGGGGGGCGGACCCCAACAATGAGCAGTTCTTC. It translates to CSVVRGADPNNEQFF.

The chain carries TRBV12-5 and TRBJ2-5; 9 bases map to TRBD1. This CDR3 contains 12 residues. V trimming: 9 bases; J trimming: 2 bases; junction bases outside the gene matches: 1. The V gene's germline CDR1 is LGHNT and CDR2 FRNRAP. CDR3 in amino acids: CARTGGQETQYF. In nucleotides, the CDR3 is TGTGCTAGGACAGGGGGACAAGAGACCCAGTACTTC.

This clone was detected only a few times. J is TRBJ2-1 and V is TRBV6-6; 8 bases align to TRBD1. In germline, CDR1 is MNHNY, CDR2 SVGAGI (reference sequence). The CDR3 consists of 15 residues. Trimming at V came to 2 bases and at J to 4 bases, leaving 4 bases not matched to a gene. For the CDR3, the DNA is TGTGCCAGCAGTTACAGACAGGGGACTTACAATGAGCAGTTCTTC. Encoded protein: CASSYRQGTYNEQFF.

J is TRBJ1-5 and V is TRBV5-1; perhaps TRBD1 as D (5 bases). Deletions cut 2 bases from V and 3 bases from J, with 21 bases between. Germline V gives CDR1 SGHRS, CDR2 YFSETQ. This CDR3 spans 18 amino acids. CDR3 coding DNA: TGCGCCAGCAGCTTTACGGTTAAGACAGATACTCTCAATCAGCCCCAGCATTTT. It yields the protein CASSFTVKTDTLNQPQHF.

The rearrangement uses TRBV5-6 and TRBJ2-7, with D possibly matching TRBD2 (7 bases). Germline assignment: CDR1 SGHDT and CDR2 YYEEEE. V was cut by 4 bases and J by 0 bases, with 17 bases left in between. The CDR3 runs 16 residues. This CDR3 reads CASSPAGAFNSYEQYF. In nucleotides, the CDR3 is TGTGCCAGCAGCCCGGCGGGGGCTTTCAACTCCTACGAGCAGTACTTC.

V is TRBV10-1 and J is TRBJ1-2; no reliable D call. This CDR3 is built from 17 residues. In germline, CDR1 is WNHNN, CDR2 SYGVQD (reference sequence). The ends were cut back, 7 bases at V and 5 bases at J, with 26 bases in the middle. CDR3 amino acids: CASKARCADSWCYGYTF. The CDR3 region has the DNA TGCGCCAGCAAAGCTAGGTGCGCCGACTCTTGGTGTTATGGCTACACCTTC.

This clone was found once. CDR3 sequence: CASSLGTSGGEDTQYF. The CDR3 region has the DNA TGCGCCAGCAGCCTTGGGACTAGCGGGGGGGAAGATACGCAGTATTTT. The chain joins TRBV4-3 to TRBJ2-3; 16 nucleotides align to TRBD2. V was pared by 4 bases and J by 5 bases, with 3 bases of the junction left unmatched. Germline V CDR1 and CDR2: LGHNA, YSLEER. This CDR3 has 16 residues.

This clone was counted a single time. The CDR3 is CSVDTSGNTIYF. The CDR3 bases are TGCAGCGTTGACACATCTGGAAACACCATATATTTT. V usage is TRBV29-1 and J usage is TRBJ1-3, with D unresolved. V lost 3 bases to trimming and J lost 1 base, with 4 bases between them. From germline, CDR1 is SQVTM and CDR2 ANQGSEA. The CDR3 loop spans 12 amino acids.

CDR3 in amino acids: CASSLWGGDTQYF. Written as DNA, the CDR3 is TGTGCCAGCAGTTTATGGGGGGGAGATACGCAGTATTTT. The chain combines TRBV28 with TRBJ2-3, with D perhaps TRBD2 (6 bases). Germline loops: CDR1 MDHEN, CDR2 SYDVKM. Deletions cut 0 bases from V and 5 bases from J, with 6 bases between. CDR3 length: 13 amino acids.

Notes on this clone: Its ends do not fully match the called genes, so a read error is possible. This chain links TRBV19 with TRBJ1-2; possible D gene TRBD1, 5 bases. This CDR3 is built from 12 residues. Germline V gives CDR1 LNHDA, CDR2 SQIVND (reference sequence). The CDR3 DNA reads TGTGCCAGTAGTATTTCGGGGGAGGACTACCCCTTC. This gives the protein CASSISGEDYPF.

The gene calls are TRBV6-5 and TRBJ2-1; a possible D gene is TRBD2 (6 bases). This CDR3 has 14 amino acids. Germline-derived CDR1 and CDR2 are MNHEY and SVGAGI. V was trimmed by 8 bases and J by 11 bases, leaving 22 bases between them. As DNA, the CDR3 is TGTGCCAGCCGCCCCGGGGTTACGGGGACTCAGCAGTTCTTC. Its translation is CASRPGVTGTQQFF.

The chain carries TRBV5-1 and TRBJ1-2, with no clear D. The length of the CDR3 is 14 residues. The germline V gene encodes CDR1 SGHRS and CDR2 YFSETQ. The V gene lost 0 bases and the J gene lost 7 bases, with 13 bases spanning the gap. The CDR3 region is CASSLDQVVGGYTF. CDR3 coding DNA: TGCGCCAGCAGCTTGGACCAGGTAGTGGGTGGCTACACCTTC. Based on the CDR3 plus reference TRBV5-1 and TRBJ1-2, the full variable domain is KAGVTQTPRYLIKTRGQQVTLSCSPISGHRSVSWYQQTPGQGLQFLFEYFSETQRNKGNFPGRFSGRQFSNSRSEMNVSTLELGDSALYLCASSLDQVVGGYTFGSGTRLTVV.

CDR3 sequence: CASSLGSTDNVLTF. In nucleotides, the CDR3 is TGTGCCAGCAGCTTGGGGTCGACTGACAACGTCCTGACTTTC. The V and J genes are TRBV5-4 and TRBJ2-6; D is undetermined. The CDR3 contains 14 residues. The ends were cut back, 0 bases at V and 9 bases at J, with 10 bases in the middle. Germline V gene lookup returns CDR1 SGHNT and CDR2 YYREEE (reference sequence).

The rearrangement links TRBV6-4 to TRBJ2-1; D may be TRBD2 (6 bases). Trimming shortened V by 0 bases and J by 5 bases, and 14 bases separated the two germline ends. This CDR3 has 16 amino acids. In germline, CDR1 is MRHNA, CDR2 SNTAGT. The DNA of the CDR3 is TGTGCCAGCAGTGACTCGAGTCTAGCGCTCCACAATGAGCAGTTCTTC. Its protein is CASSDSSLALHNEQFF.

The chain couples TRBV9 to TRBJ2-3; D is perhaps TRBD2 (6 bases). V was trimmed by 2 bases and J by 4 bases, leaving 14 bases between them. The CDR3 runs 15 residues. Germline CDR1 SGDLS, CDR2 YYNGEE. The CDR3 coding sequence is TGTGCCAGCAGCGTCGGCGGGACCCTCCCAGATACGCAGTATTTT. Its protein is CASSVGGTLPDTQYF.

This clone was observed a single time. The chain is built from TRBV19 and TRBJ1-5, with D perhaps matching TRBD1 (6 bases). The V and J ends lost 3 bases and 0 bases respectively, with 15 bases between them. The CDR3 consists of 17 residues. Looked up from germline, CDR1 is LNHDA and CDR2 is SQIVND (reference sequence). In DNA, the CDR3 is TGTGCCAGTAGTATCTCACGGGGGGCGAATAGCAATCAGCCCCAGCATTTT. This codes for CASSISRGANSNQPQHF.

The table lists this clone with a count of one. J is TRBJ2-2 and V is TRBV30; D is perhaps TRBD1 (6 bases). The germline V and J ends were trimmed by 0 bases and 7 bases, with 15 bases remaining between them. Per germline, CDR1 GTSNPN and CDR2 SVGIG (reference sequence). This CDR3 comprises 15 residues. CDR3 residues: CAWSVTRKGDGELFF. The CDR3, as DNA: TGTGCCTGGAGTGTAACCCGTAAGGGGGACGGGGAGCTGTTTTTT.

The genes are TRBV6-5 and TRBJ2-5, with D possibly matching TRBD1 (5 bases). Per the germline V gene, CDR1 is MNHEY and CDR2 is SVGAGI. The V gene lost 6 bases and the J gene lost 5 bases, with 16 bases spanning the gap. This CDR3 has 14 residues. In DNA, the CDR3 is TGTGCCAGCAGGACCGGACAACGGATGGAGACCCAGTACTTC. It encodes CASRTGQRMETQYF.

This clone appeared a single time. The J gene is TRBJ1-1, the V gene TRBV6-5; perhaps TRBD1 as D (6 bases). CDR3 size: 15 residues. Trimming shortened V by 6 bases and J by 3 bases, and 17 bases separated the two germline ends. CDR1 is MNHEY and CDR2 is SVGAGI in the germline V gene. The CDR3 DNA follows: TGTGCCAGCAGAAAAGGACAGCTTCTAGACACTGAAGCTTTCTTT. Translating it yields CASRKGQLLDTEAFF.

The chain links TRBV19 to TRBJ1-5; TRBD1 matches 8 bases. This CDR3 spans 15 amino acids. The germline V gene encodes CDR1 LNHDA and CDR2 SQIVND (reference sequence). Trimming took 3 bases from V and 7 from J; bases not matched to a gene: 8. CDR3 sequence (DNA): TGTGCCAGTAGTATCCAGGGGGCCTTTGGGCAGCCCCAGCATTTT. It translates to CASSIQGAFGQPQHF.